The 9 T cell receptor beta chains reported below all come from one sample, sequenced in a study. TCRdb re-derived calls from the 5' RACE reads in MiXCR, one entry per CDR3 protein. The repertoire includes some 60,000 distinct CDR3 sequences, nearly 30% of them detected once, and roughly 2.1% sits in the top ten. Sequencing was carried out using tumor-infiltrating naive CD4+ T cells sorted from the breast tumor. Subset in this sample: naive CD4+ T cells, CD4+CD45RA+CD25-. These TCRs come from a female donor with breast cancer.

The CDR3 DNA reads as TGTGCCAGCAGTTTTTTGACTAGCGGACGACCTTACTTC. Translating it yields CASSFLTSGRPYF. The chain joins TRBV27 to TRBJ2-7; 9 nucleotides agree with TRBD2. The CDR3 contains 13 residues. V dropped 3 bases and J dropped 13; count of bases not matched to a gene: 10. Looked up from germline, CDR1 is MNHEY and CDR2 is SMNVEV (reference sequence).

The rearrangement joins TRBV20-1 to TRBJ1-6; no firm D call. Between the trimmed V and J ends, which lost 4 bases and 9 bases, there was a span of 10 bases. The CDR3 covers 12 residues. Germline lookup yields CDR1 DFQATT and CDR2 SNEGSKA (reference sequence). CDR3 sequence (DNA): TGCAGTGCTATCGTCGGGTTTTCACCCCTCCACTTT. Translated, it gives CSAIVGFSPLHF.

The chain couples TRBV4-1 to TRBJ2-3, with 7 nucleotides matching TRBD2. The V and J ends lost 1 base and 6 bases, in that order; junction bases with no gene match: 19. The CDR3 is 19 residues long. Per germline, CDR1 MGHRA and CDR2 YSYEKL. The CDR3 loop is CASSQVGPRLAGVRDTQYF. The CDR3 coding sequence is TGCGCCAGCAGCCAAGTCGGCCCCCGTTTGGCGGGGGTGCGGGATACGCAGTATTTT.

CDR3 nucleotides: TGTGCCAGCAGCCCTAGGGGTAGTCACAATGAGCAGTTCTTC. Translated, it gives CASSPRGSHNEQFF. The chain joins TRBV7-9 to TRBJ2-1; a weak D match, TRBD1 (5 bases). From germline, CDR1 is SEHNR and CDR2 FQNEAQ (reference sequence). The V gene lost 5 bases and the J gene lost 5 bases, with 13 bases spanning the gap. CDR3 length equals 14 residues.

The chain combines TRBV28 with TRBJ2-7; perhaps TRBD1 as D (6 bases). Germline CDR1 MDHEN, CDR2 SYDVKM. The V and J ends lost 10 bases and 5 bases respectively, with 18 bases between them. The CDR3 spans 13 residues. CDR3 region: CATLPRTANEQYF. The DNA of the CDR3 is TGTGCCACCCTACCCAGGACAGCCAACGAGCAGTACTTC.

The rearrangement joins TRBV7-9 to TRBJ2-3; 10 positions match TRBD2. Germline CDR1 and CDR2: SEHNR and FQNEAQ (reference sequence). After removal of 4 bases from V and 6 bases from J, the junction contained 10 bases not matched to a gene. The CDR3 extends over 16 amino acids. Written as DNA, the CDR3 is TGTGCCAGCAGCTCTCCGAGCGGGGGGGCCGTGGATACGCAGTATTTT. Translating it yields CASSSPSGGAVDTQYF.

Worth noting for this clonotype: A much larger clone lies a single base off, so this may be a read error. This chain joins TRBV4-2 and TRBJ2-5, with TRBD2 identical over 8 bases. Germline-derived CDR1 and CDR2 are LGHNA and YNFKEQ. The CDR3 length is 15 residues. CDR3: CASSQGSGTQETHYF. The DNA of the CDR3 is TGTGCCAGCAGCCAAGGTAGCGGGACCCAAGAGACCCATTACTTC.

The V and J genes are TRBV5-1 and TRBJ2-7, with 7 bases matching TRBD1. The junction had 9 bases not matched to a gene; V was cut back by 0 bases and J by 0 bases. Per germline, CDR1 SGHRS and CDR2 YFSETQ. CDR3 size: 17 residues. CDR3 loop: CASSLGQGFLSSYEQYF. In nucleotides, the CDR3 is TGCGCCAGCAGCTTGGGACAGGGCTTTCTATCCTCCTACGAGCAGTACTTC.

The CDR3 DNA is TGCGCCAGCAGCCCGGGACCGAATAGCAATCAGCCCCAGCATTTT. This translates into CASSPGPNSNQPQHF. V and J are TRBV4-1 and TRBJ1-5; a weak D match, TRBD1 (5 bases). Looked up from germline, CDR1 is MGHRA and CDR2 is YSYEKL. V lost 4 bases to trimming and J lost 0 bases, with 10 bases between them. The CDR3 totals 15 residues.